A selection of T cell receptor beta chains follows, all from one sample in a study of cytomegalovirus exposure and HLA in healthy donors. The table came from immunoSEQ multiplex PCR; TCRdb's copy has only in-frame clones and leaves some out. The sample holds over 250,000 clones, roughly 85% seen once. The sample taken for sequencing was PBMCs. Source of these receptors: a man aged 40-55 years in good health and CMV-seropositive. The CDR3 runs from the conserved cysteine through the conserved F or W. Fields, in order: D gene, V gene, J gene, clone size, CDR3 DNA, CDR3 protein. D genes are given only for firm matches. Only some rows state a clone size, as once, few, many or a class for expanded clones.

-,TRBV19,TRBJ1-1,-,TGTGCCAGTAGTACACAGATGAACACTGAAGCTTTCTTT,CASSTQMNTEAFF
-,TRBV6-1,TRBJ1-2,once,TGTGCCAGCAGTGACACATCTGGCTACACCTTC,CASSDTSGYTF
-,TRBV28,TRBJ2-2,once,TGTGCCAGCAGTTTACTCGTCAGGACCGGGGAGCTGTTTTTT,CASSLLVRTGELFF
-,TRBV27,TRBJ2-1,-,TGTGCCAGCAGTTTGGGGGGAGGGGGGCAGGGTGAGCAGTTCTTC,CASSLGGGGQGEQFF
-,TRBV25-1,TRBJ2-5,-,TGTGCCAGCAGGAGTGGGGGGGAGACCCAGTACTTC,CASRSGGETQYF
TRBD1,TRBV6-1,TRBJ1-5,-,TGTGCCAGCAGTGGTGGACAGGGGGCACAGCCCCAGCATTTT,CASSGGQGAQPQHF
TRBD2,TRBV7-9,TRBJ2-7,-,TGTGCCAGCAGCTCCAGCGGGGACTACGAGCAGTACTTC,CASSSSGDYEQYF
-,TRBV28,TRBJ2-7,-,TGTGCCAGCAGTTTAGCGGGGAACTACGAGCAGTACTTC,CASSLAGNYEQYF
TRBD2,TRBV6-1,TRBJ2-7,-,TGTGCCAGCAGTGTTGGACTAGCGGGAGTGAGGGAGCAGTACTTC,CASSVGLAGVREQYF
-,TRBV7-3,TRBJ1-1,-,TGTGCCAGCAGCCAGGGGAGCGGGGACACTGAAGCTTTCTTT,CASSQGSGDTEAFF
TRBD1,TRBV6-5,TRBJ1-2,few,TGTGCCAGCAGTTACTTGAGGACAGGGGGCTCGTATGGCTACACCTTC,CASSYLRTGGSYGYTF
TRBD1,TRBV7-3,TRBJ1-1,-,TGTGCCAGCAGCTCCTACGGAGGGACAGGGGGCACTGAAGCTTTCTTT,CASSSYGGTGGTEAFF
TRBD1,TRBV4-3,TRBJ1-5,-,TGCGCCAGCAGCCAAGGTACCGGGACAGGAAGCTCCTTAACGCAGCCCCAGCATTTT,CASSQGTGTGSSLTQPQHF
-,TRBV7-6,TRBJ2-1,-,TGTGCCAGCAGCCCGGGGGAGCAAAATGAGCAGTTCTTC,CASSPGEQNEQFF
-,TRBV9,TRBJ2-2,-,TGTGCCAGCAGCTTAACCGGGACCGGGGAGCTGTTTTTT,CASSLTGTGELFF
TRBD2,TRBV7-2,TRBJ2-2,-,TGTGCCAGCAGCTCCCGGACTAGCGGGAGGGGTGCGAACACCGGGGAGCTGTTTTTT,CASSSRTSGRGANTGELFF
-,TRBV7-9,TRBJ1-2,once,TGTGCCAGCAGCCGACAGCCCTATGGCTACACCTTC,CASSRQPYGYTF
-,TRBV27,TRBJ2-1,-,TGTGCCAGCAGTTCCTCGAGCTCCTACAATGAGCAGTTCTTC,CASSSSSSYNEQFF
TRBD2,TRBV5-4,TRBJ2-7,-,TGTGCCAGCAGCCAGAGTACGTCGTCCGCGGGAGTCTACGAGCAGTACTTC,CASSQSTSSAGVYEQYF
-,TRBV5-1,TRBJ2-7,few,TGCGCCAGCAGCTTGGCGTACGGGGAGCTGAGAGAGCAGTACTTC,CASSLAYGELREQYF
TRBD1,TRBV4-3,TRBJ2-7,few,TGCGCCAGCAGCCCAGGGACAGGGGTTGTCGAGCAGTACTTC,CASSPGTGVVEQYF
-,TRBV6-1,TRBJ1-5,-,TGTGCCACCCGGACAGTGAATAGCAATCAGCCCCAGCATTTT,CATRTVNSNQPQHF
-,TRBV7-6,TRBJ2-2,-,TGTGCCAGCAGCCACCTAGGGGGTAGCCCGCCCACCGGGGAGCTGTTTTTT,CASSHLGGSPPTGELFF
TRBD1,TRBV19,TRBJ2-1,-,TGTGCCAGTAGTGCGGGGACAGGTCGGCGGCCTAATGAGCAGTTCTTC,CASSAGTGRRPNEQFF